A selection of T cell receptor beta chains follows, all from one sample in a study of OX40 agonist ivuxolimab in advanced cancers. Generated by immunoSEQ multiplex PCR, the TCRdb table keeps only in-frame clones and is missing some. Of some 66,000 clones in the sample, over 70% were seen once. The sequenced sample was CD4+ or CD8+ T cells sorted from blood, obtained in a trial of the OX40 agonist ivuxolimab. Source of these receptors: an adult with an advanced solid tumor such as melanoma, head and neck, liver or kidney cancer. Both conserved end residues are part of each CDR3. Expanded clones are given a class, and other clones once, few, many or no size at all.

abundance | j_gene | v_gene | CDR3aa
NA | TRBJ1-5 | TRBV19 | CASSWDRSRGTQHF
NA | TRBJ2-3 | TRBV6-1 | CASSTDILSTDTQYF
NA | NA | TRBV19 | CASTSGPAYEQYF
few | TRBJ1-1 | TRBV7-3 | CASSPVGGSRTEAFF
NA | TRBJ1-2 | TRBV4-2 | CASSQDRGVLAYGYTF
NA | TRBJ1-5 | TRBV19 | CASSLAGGVGNQPQHF
medium-sized | TRBJ2-2 | TRBV2 | CASSENSGVTGELFF
NA | TRBJ2-5 | TRBV19 | CASSIGGGHKYQETQYF
NA | TRBJ2-3 | TRBV11-2 | CASSLTGITDTQYF
NA | TRBJ1-1 | TRBV7-8 | CASSLGWGGTEAFF
NA | TRBJ1-2 | TRBV6-5 | CASSYSASEIKGYTF
few | TRBJ2-5 | TRBV7-2 | CASTPVGWEETQYF
NA | TRBJ1-6 | TRBV7-9 | CASTGGTLTYNSPLHF
NA | TRBJ2-3 | TRBV30 | CAWSELAGKTDTQYF
NA | TRBJ2-5 | TRBV19 | CASSIAGSGRPYQETQYF
NA | TRBJ2-7 | TRBV5-8 | CASYPWTGGYKSYEQYF
NA | TRBJ2-5 | TRBV27 | CASSGGGSVETQYF
NA | TRBJ2-7 | TRBV28 | CASGTGITYEQYF
NA | TRBJ2-5 | TRBV5-5 | CASSSRPGTGGAETQYF
NA | TRBJ2-6 | TRBV6-1 | CASKGQGASNVLTF
once | TRBJ2-5 | TRBV7-9 | CASSLGARETQYF
NA | TRBJ1-5 | TRBV28 | CASSWGLQGARVQPQHF
NA | TRBJ2-1 | TRBV28 | CGVFSSGSSYNEQFF
NA | TRBJ2-2 | TRBV27 | CASSSGTGTGELFF
NA | TRBJ2-5 | TRBV19 | CASSIGTGGETQYF
NA | TRBJ1-1 | TRBV28 | CASSRYNTEAFF
NA | TRBJ2-7 | TRBV6-5 | CASSYSPGVDEQYF